These T cell receptor beta chains were read from a single sample in a study of T-cell reconstitution after alpha-beta-depleted transplantation in children. TCRdb re-called the PCR reads through MiXCR, storing one row per CDR3 protein. This table has around 400,000 distinct CDR3 sequences, approximately 10% appearing once. The sample here was PBMCs from the stem cell graft donor, taken from the stem cell graft. Receptor source: a human donor who donated a stem cell graft to a child with acute myeloid leukemia. CDR3s include the opening cysteine and the closing phenylalanine or tryptophan. The order of the fields is V gene, CDR3 length, clone size, D gene, J gene, CDR3 protein, CDR3 DNA. D genes are given only for firm matches. A row's size may be missing; if present it is once, few, many or a size class.

v_call: TRBV5-1; cdr3_length: 17; clone_size: .; d_call: .; j_call: TRBJ2-7; cdr3_aa: CASSLFPQAESSYEQYF; cdr3_nt: TGCGCCAGCAGCTTGTTCCCCCAAGCGGAAAGCTCCTACGAGCAGTACTTC
v_call: TRBV7-3; cdr3_length: 17; clone_size: once; d_call: .; j_call: TRBJ2-3; cdr3_aa: CASSSHGARKGTDTQYF; cdr3_nt: TGTGCCAGCAGCTCACACGGGGCCCGAAAAGGCACAGATACGCAGTATTTT
v_call: TRBV12-3/TRBV12-4; cdr3_length: 14; clone_size: few; d_call: .; j_call: TRBJ2-5; cdr3_aa: CASSKGEDQETQYF; cdr3_nt: TGTGCCAGCAGTAAAGGAGAAGACCAAGAGACCCAGTACTTC
v_call: TRBV5-1; cdr3_length: 15; clone_size: many; d_call: TRBD2; j_call: TRBJ2-1; cdr3_aa: CASSFTSGGLNEQFF; cdr3_nt: TGCGCCAGCAGCTTCACTAGCGGGGGGTTAAATGAGCAGTTCTTC
v_call: TRBV21-1; cdr3_length: 16; clone_size: few; d_call: .; j_call: TRBJ2-1; cdr3_aa: CASSKEEVAGGNEQFF; cdr3_nt: .
v_call: TRBV20-1; cdr3_length: 14; clone_size: few; d_call: .; j_call: TRBJ1-5; cdr3_aa: CSASVGTINQPQHF; cdr3_nt: TGCAGTGCCTCAGTAGGCACTATCAATCAGCCCCAGCATTTT
v_call: TRBV27; cdr3_length: 13; clone_size: .; d_call: .; j_call: TRBJ2-3; cdr3_aa: CASSSRPTDTQYF; cdr3_nt: TGTGCCAGCAGTTCGCGACCCACAGATACGCAGTATTTT
v_call: TRBV20-1; cdr3_length: 14; clone_size: few; d_call: TRBD2; j_call: TRBJ2-1; cdr3_aa: CSAMTSGLYNEQFF; cdr3_nt: TGCAGTGCAATGACTAGCGGGCTTTACAATGAGCAGTTCTTC
v_call: TRBV6-1; cdr3_length: 15; clone_size: .; d_call: TRBD2; j_call: TRBJ2-5; cdr3_aa: CASSNSGAFQETQYF; cdr3_nt: TGTGCCAGCAGTAATAGCGGGGCCTTCCAAGAGACCCAGTACTTC
v_call: TRBV20-1; cdr3_length: 16; clone_size: few; d_call: .; j_call: TRBJ2-3; cdr3_aa: CSASPTRGDGTDTQYF; cdr3_nt: TGCAGTGCTAGCCCGACCAGGGGAGACGGTACAGATACGCAGTATTTT
v_call: TRBV12-3/TRBV12-4; cdr3_length: 13; clone_size: few; d_call: TRBD1; j_call: TRBJ1-3; cdr3_aa: CASIWDRGNTIYF; cdr3_nt: TGTGCCAGCATTTGGGACAGGGGAAACACCATATATTTT
v_call: TRBV10-3; cdr3_length: 17; clone_size: many; d_call: TRBD2; j_call: TRBJ2-3; cdr3_aa: CAPQGLAGASSTDTQYF; cdr3_nt: TGTGCACCACAAGGACTAGCGGGGGCCTCTAGCACAGATACGCAGTATTTT
v_call: TRBV7-9; cdr3_length: 15; clone_size: .; d_call: .; j_call: TRBJ1-3; cdr3_aa: CASSPLGTSGNTIYF; cdr3_nt: TGTGCCAGCAGCCCATTAGGGACATCAGGAAACACCATATATTTT
v_call: TRBV14; cdr3_length: 14; clone_size: .; d_call: .; j_call: TRBJ2-3; cdr3_aa: CASSPGISWDTQYF; cdr3_nt: TGTGCCAGCAGCCCAGGTATCTCGTGGGATACGCAGTATTTT
v_call: TRBV5-1; cdr3_length: 17; clone_size: few; d_call: TRBD1; j_call: TRBJ1-2; cdr3_aa: CASSWGDRGEENYGYTF; cdr3_nt: TGCGCCAGCAGCTGGGGGGACAGGGGCGAAGAGAACTATGGCTACACCTTC
v_call: TRBV12-3/TRBV12-4; cdr3_length: 14; clone_size: many; d_call: .; j_call: TRBJ1-5; cdr3_aa: CASSLLSGRGTQHF; cdr3_nt: TGTGCCAGCAGTTTATTATCGGGCCGTGGGACCCAGCATTTT
v_call: TRBV19; cdr3_length: 14; clone_size: .; d_call: .; j_call: TRBJ1-2; cdr3_aa: CASSIEGDRLGYTF; cdr3_nt: TGTGCCAGTAGTATAGAGGGCGACAGGCTGGGCTACACCTTC